The T cell receptor beta chain under discussion was sequenced for a study of cytomegalovirus exposure and HLA in healthy donors. Study findings and constraints: It was shown in a later analysis that HLA-associated TCR beta chains were more clonally expanded than other, equally common chains. Through in vitro validation, three CMV-associated chains were shown to be specific for CMV antigens.

This clone was seen only once. The antigen is unknown. Germline V gene lookup returns CDR1 LNHNV and CDR2 YYDKDF (reference sequence). V lost 3 bases and J lost 4; bases outside the gene matches: 1. The CDR3 covers 13 residues. The PCR used 60 Vbeta and 13 Jbeta primers. In the original workflow: Later analysis identified approximately 80 million unique TCR beta chains, about 10 million shared. The data were produced by immunoSEQ multiplex PCR, yet TCRdb's version contains in-frame clones alone and is incomplete. Clonal size and the V and J genes are those of that table, whereas D and trimming came from the DNA. The table lists about 120,000 clones, around 70% of them singletons.

Sequenced input: PBMCs. The chain joins TRBV15 to TRBJ2-7, with 9 bases identical to TRBD1. The sequence came from a man aged 40-50 years in good health and CMV-seropositive. The DNA of the CDR3 is TGTGCCACCAGCAGGGACAGGGGTTACGAGCAGTACTTC. It translates to CATSRDRGYEQYF.